This T cell receptor beta chain emerged from a study of graft-versus-host responses after intestinal transplantation. With regard to this clone: Its antigen is still unknown.

Study-level results: Early after transplant, HvG declines were associated with peak levels of circulating GvH clones. The study found high graft-versus-host to host-versus-graft clonal ratios in allografts of patients with graft-donor T cell macrochimerism. Ileal or blood samples showed some GvH clones first, and such clones were also found in recipient marrow.

Assay: immunoSEQ multiplex PCR; the TCRdb copy retains only in-frame clones and omits some. Among some 120,000 clones, around 94% were seen once, and the ten largest hold about 0.25%. This clonotype was sampled from a human donor who was the organ donor for an intestinal transplant. The sequenced sample was unstimulated CD4+ T cells sorted from spleen or lymph node cells, obtained before transplant.

CDR3 nucleotide sequence: TGTGCCAGCAGTCCCCCCCGGACAGGGAGCGGGGCCAACGTCCTGACTTTC. Translating gives CASSPPRTGSGANVLTF. This rearrangement joins TRBV27 to TRBJ2-6; 8 bases are shared with TRBD1. Germline CDR1 is MNHEY and CDR2 is SMNVEV (reference sequence). This CDR3 is built from 17 residues. Trimming took 5 bases from V and 4 from J; bases not matched to a gene: 10.